The T cell receptor beta chain under discussion was sequenced for a study of cytomegalovirus exposure and HLA in healthy donors. CDR1 SQVTM and CDR2 ANQGSEA come from the germline V gene. The CDR3 extends over 17 amino acids. Trimming at V came to 7 bases and at J to 0 bases, leaving 14 bases not matched to a gene. 13 Jbeta primers and 60 Vbeta primers were used for the PCR. TCRdb's copy holds only in-frame clones and misses some; the assay was immunoSEQ multiplex PCR. The data show roughly 180,000 clones, 82% seen once. The sequence was collected from a man aged 40-49 years in good health and CMV-seronegative. This rearrangement joins TRBV29-1 to TRBJ2-3, with 9 bases identical to TRBD1. Sample: PBMCs. The CDR3 sequence is CSARRVPGQGSTDTQYF. The CDR3 DNA reads TGCAGCGCTAGAAGGGTCCCCGGACAGGGGAGCACAGATACGCAGTATTTT.